A selection of T cell receptor beta chains follows, all from one sample in a study of Ad26.COV2.S vaccination and SARS-CoV-2 variants. Profiling relied on immunoSEQ multiplex PCR, and the TCRdb table lists in-frame clones only, not all of them. The table includes just over 350,000 clones, roughly nine tenths detected once. The sequences come from peripheral blood, collected after recovery from COVID-19. The source of these receptors is a human donor who had recovered from COVID-19. Each CDR3 is given with its conserved first and last residue. The D gene is left open where the match is weak. The size field is filled for only some rows; it gives once, few, many or a size class.

v_gene	j_gene	d_gene	abundance	CDR3aa	CDR3nt
TRBV28	TRBJ1-1	.	.	CASSPPRGGNTEAFF	TGTGCCAGCAGCCCACCTCGGGGGGGGAACACTGAAGCTTTCTTT
TRBV6-5	TRBJ1-3	.	.	CASSSNSGNTIYF	TGTGCCAGCAGTTCAAACTCTGGAAACACCATATATTTT
TRBV11-2	TRBJ2-3	TRBD1	.	CASSAGQGADTQYF	TGTGCCAGCAGTGCCGGACAGGGGGCGGATACGCAGTATTTT
TRBV18	TRBJ2-7	TRBD2	.	CASSPGAGGFVQYF	TGTGCCAGCTCACCGGGAGCGGGGGGGTTCGTGCAGTACTTC
TRBV29-1	TRBJ2-7	.	.	CSVNNKGIPYEQYF	TGCAGCGTCAATAACAAGGGGATCCCCTACGAGCAGTACTTC
TRBV29-1	TRBJ1-4	.	.	CSVVGEKLFF	TGCAGCGTTGTTGGTGAAAAACTGTTTTTT
TRBV28	TRBJ1-1	TRBD1	few	CASIGTGVGVTEAFF	TGTGCCAGCATCGGGACAGGGGTTGGTGTCACTGAAGCTTTCTTT
TRBV13	TRBJ1-5	.	.	CASSFGGRGRTSNQPQHF	TGTGCCAGCAGCTTTGGTGGGCGGGGAAGAACGAGCAATCAGCCCCAGCATTTT
TRBV19	TRBJ2-3	.	.	CASSIARGADTQYF	TGTGCCAGTAGTATAGCCCGGGGGGCGGATACGCAGTATTTT
TRBV9	TRBJ2-2	TRBD1	.	CASSDDPGQTKSGELFF	TGTGCCAGCAGCGACGATCCGGGACAGACCAAATCCGGGGAGCTGTTTTTT
TRBV11-2	TRBJ2-1	.	.	CASSPPGVRSEQFF	TGTGCCAGCAGCCCCCCGGGAGTCCGGAGTGAGCAGTTCTTC
TRBV15	TRBJ2-1	TRBD1	.	CATSTYWTGVKDNEQFF	TGTGCCACCAGCACCTACTGGACAGGGGTAAAAGACAATGAGCAGTTCTTC
TRBV11-3	TRBJ2-1	TRBD2	.	CASSSWGGNNEQFF	TGTGCCAGCAGCTCTTGGGGGGGGAACAATGAGCAGTTCTTC
TRBV5-5	TRBJ2-4	.	.	CASSLGGPPIDIQYF	TGTGCCAGCAGCTTGGGAGGTCCCCCCATTGACATTCAGTACTTC
TRBV6-1	TRBJ1-1	.	.	CASSEGKLPNTEAFF	TGTGCCAGCAGTGAAGGAAAGCTACCAAACACTGAAGCTTTCTTT
TRBV24-1	TRBJ2-5	.	.	CATSARGQETQYF	TGTGCCACCAGTGCTAGGGGCCAAGAGACCCAGTACTTC
TRBV19	TRBJ2-7	.	once	CASSMRQSYEQYF	TGTGCCAGTAGTATGAGACAGTCCTACGAGCAGTACTTC
TRBV11-2	TRBJ1-2	TRBD1	.	CASTLTGAGGYTF	TGTGCCAGCACCCTGACAGGGGCAGGTGGCTACACCTTC
TRBV23-1	TRBJ1-5	.	.	CASSHRLEQPQHF	TGCGCCAGCAGTCATCGCCTCGAACAGCCCCAGCATTTT
TRBV6-2/TRBV6-3	TRBJ1-3	TRBD1	.	CASSYSTGVGNTIYF	TGTGCCAGCAGTTACTCGACAGGGGTTGGAAACACCATATATTTT
TRBV19	TRBJ2-5	.	.	CASSISPGSETQYF	TGTGCCAGTAGTATTTCGCCGGGATCGGAGACCCAGTACTTC
TRBV4-3	TRBJ1-1	.	.	CASSPEAGPIGAFF	TGCGCCAGCAGCCCCGAGGCCGGGCCGATTGGAGCTTTCTTT
TRBV5-1	TRBJ2-5	.	.	CASSLSGKPKTQYF	TGCGCCAGCAGCTTGTCGGGCAAGCCCAAGACCCAGTACTTC
TRBV27	TRBJ2-1	TRBD2	.	CASSLGGGAGYEQFF	TGTGCCAGCAGTTTAGGCGGGGGGGCTGGGTATGAGCAGTTCTTC
TRBV19	TRBJ1-2	TRBD1	.	CASSIDRVPYGYTF	TGTGCCAGTAGTATTGACAGGGTTCCGTATGGCTACACCTTC
TRBV3-1/TRBV3-2	TRBJ2-1	.	.	CASSASVNEQFF	TGTGCCAGCAGCGCCTCGGTTAATGAGCAGTTCTTC
TRBV2	TRBJ1-6	.	.	CASSDPSPLHF	TGTGCCAGCAGTGACCCCTCGCCCCTCCACTTT
TRBV9	TRBJ2-7	TRBD1	.	CASSAGQASYEQYF	TGTGCCAGCAGCGCGGGACAGGCCTCCTACGAGCAGTACTTC
TRBV7-6	TRBJ2-1	.	.	CASSLAGVALYNEQFF	TGTGCCAGCAGCTTAGCAGGGGTTGCCCTCTACAATGAGCAGTTCTTC
TRBV9	TRBJ1-1	.	once	CASSVGAGQAANTEAFF	TGTGCCAGCAGCGTAGGGGCGGGGCAGGCCGCAAACACTGAAGCTTTCTTT
TRBV19	TRBJ2-7	TRBD1	.	CASSARQGGNYEQYF	TGTGCCAGTAGTGCTCGACAGGGGGGGAACTACGAGCAGTACTTC
TRBV19	TRBJ2-1	.	few	CASSIDPLKVEQFF	TGTGCCAGTAGTATAGACCCCCTTAAGGTTGAGCAGTTCTTC
TRBV4-1	TRBJ1-1	.	.	CASSQDAGRLEAFF	TGCGCCAGCAGCCAAGATGCGGGGAGGCTCGAAGCTTTCTTT
TRBV3-1/TRBV3-2	TRBJ2-5	.	.	CASNRDPETQYF	TGTGCCAGCAACCGGGACCCAGAGACCCAGTACTTC
TRBV29-1	TRBJ1-2	.	.	CSDLTTGLEYGYTF	TGCAGCGACCTAACGACAGGCTTAGAGTATGGCTACACCTTC
TRBV7-6	TRBJ1-4	.	.	CASGTFPTNEKLFF	TGTGCCAGCGGGACATTTCCAACTAATGAAAAACTGTTTTTT
TRBV3-1/TRBV3-2	TRBJ2-1	TRBD2	.	CASSHTTSGVYNEQFF	TGTGCCAGCAGCCACACGACTAGCGGGGTCTACAATGAGCAGTTCTTC
TRBV9	TRBJ1-2	.	once	CASSVAMRTKTGRINYGYTF	TGTGCCAGCAGCGTAGCCATGAGGACCAAAACCGGACGGATCAACTATGGCTACACCTTC
TRBV9	TRBJ1-4	.	.	CASSVRSAGVNEKLFF	TGTGCCAGCAGCGTACGTTCTGCGGGGGTTAATGAAAAACTGTTTTTT
TRBV7-9	TRBJ2-1	.	.	CASSSNLDNEQFF	TGTGCCAGCAGCTCTAATCTCGACAATGAGCAGTTCTTC
TRBV15	TRBJ2-3	TRBD2	.	CATSRDPSGGAGDTQYF	TGTGCCACCAGCAGAGATCCTAGCGGGGGGGCCGGAGATACGCAGTATTTT